This TCR beta chain was recorded in a study of T cells in narcolepsy. Study-level information: Patients with NT1 or NT2 and healthy control donors were enrolled.

Findings and limits, study-wide: Comparing one patient's CSF and blood CD4+ clonotypes highlighted HCRT- and TRIB2-specific autoreactive clonotypes. Autoreactive clonotypes reportedly recurred in blood of same and different patients, not controls. No autoreactive T cell clone sequences appeared in some memory CD4+ repertoires.

This table comes from immunoSEQ multiplex PCR, and its TCRdb copy is limited to in-frame clones, with some not included. The sample lists tens of thousands of clones, about four fifths occurring once. The CDR3 totals 16 residues. Germline CDR1 reads MDHEN; CDR2 reads SYDVKM. Losses at the gene ends were 2 bases for V and 4 bases for J; bases not matched to a gene: 7. For this clone: The antigen remains unidentified.

Sequencing used memory (CD45RA-) CD4+ T cells from blood. This chain uses TRBV28 with TRBJ1-3, with 8 bases matching TRBD1. The TCR was taken from a human donor in good health. The CDR3 region is CASSLRPGQGGNTIYF. The CDR3 DNA reads TGTGCCAGCAGTTTAAGGCCCGGACAGGGAGGAAACACCATATATTTT.